This passage covers 17 T cell receptor beta chains from one sample sequenced in a study of blood T cell repertoires in COVID-19. Sequencing was performed with immunoSEQ multiplex PCR; in TCRdb, only in-frame clones are kept and a portion is missing. The sample lists around 45,000 clones; approximately 89% were seen once. The sequenced sample was peripheral blood. Source of these receptors: a man aged 60 to 69 with active or convalescent COVID-19.

The V gene is TRBV21-1, the J gene TRBJ1-2; TRBD1, the table's D call, was not compared with the DNA. TRBV21-1 is termed a pseudogene. The CDR3 runs 15 residues. Here the CDR3 DNA reads TGTGCCAGCAGCAAAGACCTGGACAGGGAAGGTGGCTACACCTTC. Protein sequence: CASSKDLDREGGYTF.

This sequence joins TRBV6-5 and TRBJ1-2; 8 bases are a match to TRBD1. This CDR3 is 14 amino acids long. Trimming removed 6 bases from V and 4 bases from J; junction bases left unmatched: 7. CDR1 is MNHEY and CDR2 is SVGAGI in the germline V gene. For the CDR3, the DNA is TGTGCCAGCAGACGACAGGGGTCTAGCTATGGCTACACCTTC. As protein: CASRRQGSSYGYTF.

This chain uses TRBV4-1 with TRBJ2-5; 12 nucleotides align to TRBD1. CDR3 length: 15 amino acids. Germline assignment: CDR1 MGHRA and CDR2 YSYEKL. J gave up 4 bases and V 4 bases, and 4 bases lay outside the gene matches. CDR3 in amino acids: CASSPGTGGTETQYF. The CDR3 DNA is TGCGCCAGCAGCCCTGGGACAGGGGGCACAGAGACCCAGTACTTC.

The rearrangement joins TRBV19 to TRBJ2-3; 10 bases agree with TRBD2. Trimming removed 10 bases from V and 3 bases from J; junction bases left unmatched: 10. The CDR3 spans 15 residues. Per germline, CDR1 LNHDA and CDR2 SQIVND (reference sequence). The CDR3 loop reads CATAQAGGRTDTQYF. CDR3 DNA sequence: TGTGCCACTGCCCAAGCGGGGGGGAGGACAGATACGCAGTATTTT.

This rearrangement joins TRBV30 to TRBJ1-6; D possibly corresponds to TRBD1 (6 bases). Germline V CDR1 and CDR2: GTSNPN, SVGIG (reference sequence). V was shortened by 0 bases and J by 0 bases, with 12 bases between the two germline ends. CDR3 length: 17 amino acids. Here the CDR3 DNA reads TGTGCCTGGAGTGTATGGCAGGGGAGCTCCTATAATTCACCCCTCCACTTT. Residues: CAWSVWQGSSYNSPLHF.

In its sample, this clone is medium-sized. This rearrangement joins TRBV7-3 to TRBJ1-1; 7 bases line up with TRBD1. V was clipped by 2 bases and J by 7 bases; unmatched bases: 7. This CDR3 is built from 14 residues. In germline, CDR1 is SGHTA, CDR2 FQGTGA. CDR3 in DNA: TGTGCCAGCAGCTTAGAGACAGGGAAAAGTGAAGCTTTCTTT. Protein product: CASSLETGKSEAFF.

The CDR3 coding sequence is TGTGCCAGCAGCGTAGAAGGGACAGGGGCCAATGAGCAGTTCTTC. It yields the protein CASSVEGTGANEQFF. The chain links TRBV9 to TRBJ2-1, with 10 bases matching TRBD1. The J segment lost 6 bases and the V segment lost 0 bases, leaving 3 bases of the junction unmatched. CDR1 SGDLS and CDR2 YYNGEE come from the germline V gene. This CDR3 has 15 amino acids.

The rearrangement joins TRBV24-1 to TRBJ2-5; D not resolved. V gave up 5 bases and J gave up 2 bases, with 11 bases separating them. The CDR3 extends over 14 amino acids. Germline CDR1 is KGHDR and CDR2 is SFDVKD. The CDR3 spells CATSAAQAQETQYF. The DNA for the CDR3 is TGTGCCACCAGTGCCGCTCAAGCGCAAGAGACCCAGTACTTC.

The chain joins TRBV7-3 to TRBJ2-1; D possibly corresponds to TRBD2 (6 bases). Germline assignment: CDR1 SGHTA and CDR2 FQGTGA. CDR3 length: 14 amino acids. V was clipped by 5 bases and J by 8 bases, with 16 bases between them. The CDR3 loop is CASSAGPPRDEQFF. Here the CDR3 DNA reads TGTGCCAGCAGCGCGGGACCGCCGAGGGATGAGCAGTTCTTC.

The chain joins TRBV7-8 to TRBJ1-3; D uncertain. The CDR3 runs 14 residues. V lost 3 bases and J 1 base, leaving 7 bases between the germline ends. CDR1 SGHVS and CDR2 FQNEAQ come from the germline V gene. CDR3 nucleotide sequence: TGTGCCAGCAGCTTGGCAGGTTCTGGAAACACCATATATTTT. The encoded protein is CASSLAGSGNTIYF.

V usage is TRBV2 and J usage is TRBJ1-2, with D perhaps TRBD1 (5 bases). In germline, CDR1 is SNHLY, CDR2 FYNNEI. V shed 6 bases and J shed 4 bases, with 12 bases lying between them. The CDR3 runs to 13 residues. The CDR3 region has the DNA TGTGCCAGCAGAGGACACTTATTCTATGGCTACACCTTC. It translates to CASRGHLFYGYTF.

The gene calls are TRBV28 and TRBJ1-1; a weak D match, TRBD1 (6 bases). The germline CDR1 and CDR2 sequences are MDHEN and SYDVKM. Trimming shortened V by 5 bases and J by 1 base, and 14 bases separated the two germline ends. The CDR3 is made up of 15 amino acids. This CDR3 reads CASSALKGGNTEAFF. The CDR3 bases are TGTGCCAGCAGTGCCCTAAAAGGGGGGAACACTGAAGCTTTCTTT.

This chain links TRBV6-5 with TRBJ2-1, with TRBD1 matching over 7 bases. CDR3 size: 13 residues. The V segment lost 10 bases and the J segment 4 bases; nucleotides outside the gene matches: 7. Germline values: CDR1 MNHEY, CDR2 SVGAGI. CDR3 in DNA: TGTGCCACCGCCTGGGACAGATACAATGAGCAGTTCTTC. This translates into CATAWDRYNEQFF.

This clone showed up just once. The chain combines TRBV11-2 with TRBJ1-6; 7 bases are a match to TRBD1. Germline V gene lookup returns CDR1 SGHAT and CDR2 FQNNGV. V lost 5 bases, J lost 6 bases, and 7 bases stayed unmatched. The CDR3 is 15 residues long. Written as DNA, the CDR3 is TGTGCCAGCAGCACACACGGGACAGTTAATTCACCCCTCCACTTT. Translated, it gives CASSTHGTVNSPLHF.

This rearrangement joins TRBV12-3 or TRBV12-4 to TRBJ1-6; TRBD1 is a possible D gene (6 bases). The V gene lost 8 bases and the J gene lost 17 bases, with 19 bases spanning the gap. The CDR3 length is 12 residues. CDR3 protein: CASRRGSEPVHF. DNA for the CDR3: TGTGCCAGCCGCAGGGGCTCCGAACCGGTCCACTTT.

This clone was detected once. V and J are TRBV7-2 and TRBJ2-3; the match to TRBD2 covers 11 bases. The CDR3 consists of 13 residues. Per the germline V gene, CDR1 is SGHTA and CDR2 is FQGNSA. Germline trimming cut 1 base from V and 14 bases from J; bases unmatched to any gene: 5. The CDR3 DNA follows: TGTGCCAGCAGCTTAGTCTTCACTAGCGGGGGGTATTTT. This codes for CASSLVFTSGGYF.

The J gene is TRBJ2-1, the V gene TRBV9; D perhaps matches TRBD1 (6 bases). Germline V gene sequence: CDR1 SGDLS, CDR2 YYNGEE. This CDR3 is built from 15 residues. The V end lost 1 base, the J end lost 5 bases, and 13 bases lay between the germline ends. The CDR3 DNA reads as TGTGCCAGCAGCGTATTCCGGGACACCAACAATGAGCAGTTCTTC. This translates into CASSVFRDTNNEQFF.